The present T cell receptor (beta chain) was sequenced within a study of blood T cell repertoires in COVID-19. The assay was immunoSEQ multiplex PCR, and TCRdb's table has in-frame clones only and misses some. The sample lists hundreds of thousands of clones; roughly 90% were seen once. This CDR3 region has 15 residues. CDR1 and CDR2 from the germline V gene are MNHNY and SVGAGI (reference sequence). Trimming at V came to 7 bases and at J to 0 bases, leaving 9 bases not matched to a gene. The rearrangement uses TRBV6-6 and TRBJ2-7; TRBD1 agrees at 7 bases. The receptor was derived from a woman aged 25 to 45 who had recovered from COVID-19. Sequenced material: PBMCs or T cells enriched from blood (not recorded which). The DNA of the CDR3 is TGTGCCAGCAAGGGGGCGTGGGACAGCTCCTACGAGCAGTACTTC. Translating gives CASKGAWDSSYEQYF.